Sequencing of this T cell receptor beta chain was carried out in a study of CD8 T cells in Susac syndrome. Random hexamers served to reverse transcribe roughly 0.5 to 1 ug RNA. The TCR beta CDR3 was amplified by immunoSEQ multiplex PCR across 54 Vbeta, 13 Jbeta. One entry per CDR3 protein, called by TCRdb with MiXCR from the immunoSEQ multiplex PCR reads. The sample includes over 150,000 distinct CDR3 sequences, around 96% of them seen just once. With 10 bases clipped from V and 2 bases from J, the junction kept 11 bases outside the gene matches. The CDR3 runs 15 residues. Germline V lookup: CDR1 MNHNS, CDR2 SASEGT.

This clonotype originated in a human donor with multiple sclerosis. The material sequenced was CD4+ T cells from PBMCs. The V gene is TRBV6-1, the J gene TRBJ2-3, with 8 bases fitting TRBD1. In nucleotides, the CDR3 is TGTGCCACCTCCTTACAGGGGGTTGTCACAGATACGCAGTATTTT. It is translated as CATSLQGVVTDTQYF.